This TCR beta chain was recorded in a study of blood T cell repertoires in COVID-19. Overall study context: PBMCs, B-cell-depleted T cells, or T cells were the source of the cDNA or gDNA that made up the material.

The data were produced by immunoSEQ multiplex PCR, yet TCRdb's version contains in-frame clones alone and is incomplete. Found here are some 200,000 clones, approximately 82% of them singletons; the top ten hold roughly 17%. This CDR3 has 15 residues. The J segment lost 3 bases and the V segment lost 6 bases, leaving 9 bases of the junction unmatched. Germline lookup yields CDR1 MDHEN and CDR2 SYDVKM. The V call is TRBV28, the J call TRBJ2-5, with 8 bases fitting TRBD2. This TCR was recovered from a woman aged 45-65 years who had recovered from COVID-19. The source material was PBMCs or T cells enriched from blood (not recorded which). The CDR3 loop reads CASSPLAELKETQYF. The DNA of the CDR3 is TGTGCCAGCAGCCCACTAGCGGAGCTAAAAGAGACCCAGTACTTC.